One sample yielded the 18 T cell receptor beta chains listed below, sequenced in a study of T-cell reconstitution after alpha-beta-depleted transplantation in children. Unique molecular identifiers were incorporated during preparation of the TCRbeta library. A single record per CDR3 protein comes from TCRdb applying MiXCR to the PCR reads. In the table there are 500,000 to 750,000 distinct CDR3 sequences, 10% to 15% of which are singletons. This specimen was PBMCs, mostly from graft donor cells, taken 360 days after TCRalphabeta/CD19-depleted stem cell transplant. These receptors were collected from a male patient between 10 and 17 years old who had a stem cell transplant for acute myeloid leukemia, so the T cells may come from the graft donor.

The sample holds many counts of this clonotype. DNA for the CDR3: TGTGCCAGCAGTCTGGGGGCGCGCTCCACTGAAGCTTTCTTT. Amino acid sequence: CASSLGARSTEAFF. The chain employs TRBV28 and TRBJ1-1, with D maybe TRBD1 (6 bases). The CDR3 length is 14 residues. V shed 5 bases and J shed 4 bases, with 14 bases lying between them. Germline V gene sequence: CDR1 MDHEN, CDR2 SYDVKM.

CDR3: CASSQEGLAVPTQYF. Here the CDR3 DNA reads TGTGCCAGCAGCCAAGAGGGGCTAGCGGTCCCTACCCAGTACTTC. The chain has TRBV9 and TRBJ2-5; 7 positions match TRBD2. Germline V gene sequence: CDR1 SGDLS, CDR2 YYNGEE. CDR3 length: 15 residues. With 4 bases clipped from V and 8 bases from J, the junction kept 14 bases outside the gene matches.

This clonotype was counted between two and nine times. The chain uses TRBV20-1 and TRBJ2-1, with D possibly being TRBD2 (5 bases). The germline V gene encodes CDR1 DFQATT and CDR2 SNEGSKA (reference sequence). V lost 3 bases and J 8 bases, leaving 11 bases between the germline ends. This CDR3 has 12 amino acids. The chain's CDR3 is CSASTGSHEQFF. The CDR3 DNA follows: TGCAGTGCTAGTACGGGGTCGCATGAGCAGTTCTTC.

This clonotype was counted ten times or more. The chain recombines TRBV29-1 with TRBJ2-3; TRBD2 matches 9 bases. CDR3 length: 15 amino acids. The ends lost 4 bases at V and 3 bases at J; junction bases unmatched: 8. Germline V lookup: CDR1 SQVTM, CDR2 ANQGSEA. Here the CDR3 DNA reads TGCAGCGTTGCGGCTACGAGCGGGAGGACAGATACGCAGTATTTT. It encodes CSVAATSGRTDTQYF.

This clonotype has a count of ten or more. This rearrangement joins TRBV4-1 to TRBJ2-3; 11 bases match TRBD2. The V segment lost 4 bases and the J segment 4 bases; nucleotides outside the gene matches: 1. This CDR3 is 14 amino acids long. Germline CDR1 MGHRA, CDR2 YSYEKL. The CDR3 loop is CASSLSGGADTQYF. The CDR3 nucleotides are TGCGCCAGCAGCCTTAGCGGGGGGGCAGATACGCAGTATTTT.

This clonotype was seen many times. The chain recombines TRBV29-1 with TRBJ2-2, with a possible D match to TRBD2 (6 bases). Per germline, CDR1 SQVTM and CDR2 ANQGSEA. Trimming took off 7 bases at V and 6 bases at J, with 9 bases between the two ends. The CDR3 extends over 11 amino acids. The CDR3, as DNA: TGCAGCGCCGGAGGGGCCGGGGAGCTGTTTTTT. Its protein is CSAGGAGELFF.

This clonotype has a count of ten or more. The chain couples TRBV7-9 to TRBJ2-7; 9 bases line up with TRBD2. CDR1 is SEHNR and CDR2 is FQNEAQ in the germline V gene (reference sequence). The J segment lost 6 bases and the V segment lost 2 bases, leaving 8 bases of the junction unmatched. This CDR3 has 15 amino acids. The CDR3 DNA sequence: TGTGCCAGCAGCTTAAGGAGGGTAGCGGGAGTCGAGCAGTACTTC. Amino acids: CASSLRRVAGVEQYF.

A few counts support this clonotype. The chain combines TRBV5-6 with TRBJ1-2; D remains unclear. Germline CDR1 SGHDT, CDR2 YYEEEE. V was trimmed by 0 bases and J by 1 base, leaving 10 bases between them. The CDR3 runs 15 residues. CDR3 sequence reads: CASSLDLTDNYGYTF. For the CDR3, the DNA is TGTGCCAGCAGCTTGGATCTGACGGATAACTATGGCTACACCTTC.

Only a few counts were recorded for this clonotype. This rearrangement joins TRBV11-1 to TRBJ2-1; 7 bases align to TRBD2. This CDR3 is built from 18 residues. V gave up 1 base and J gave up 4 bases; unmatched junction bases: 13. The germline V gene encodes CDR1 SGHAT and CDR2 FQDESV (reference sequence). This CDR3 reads CASSLVQGGLVTYNEQFF. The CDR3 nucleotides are TGTGCCAGCAGCTTAGTCCAGGGAGGACTAGTGACTTACAATGAGCAGTTCTTC.

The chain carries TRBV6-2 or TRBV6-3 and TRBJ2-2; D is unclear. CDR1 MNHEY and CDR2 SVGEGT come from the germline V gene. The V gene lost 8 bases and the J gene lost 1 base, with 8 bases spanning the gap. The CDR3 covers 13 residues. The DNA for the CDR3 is TGTGCCAGCTTATGGCGGAACACCGGGGAGCTGTTTTTT. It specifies CASLWRNTGELFF.

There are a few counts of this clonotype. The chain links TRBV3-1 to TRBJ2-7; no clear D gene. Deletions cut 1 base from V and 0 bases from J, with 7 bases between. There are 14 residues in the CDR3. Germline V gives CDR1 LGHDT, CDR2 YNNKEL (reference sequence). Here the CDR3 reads CASSQVAFSYEQYF. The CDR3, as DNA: TGTGCCAGCAGCCAAGTAGCATTCTCCTACGAGCAGTACTTC.

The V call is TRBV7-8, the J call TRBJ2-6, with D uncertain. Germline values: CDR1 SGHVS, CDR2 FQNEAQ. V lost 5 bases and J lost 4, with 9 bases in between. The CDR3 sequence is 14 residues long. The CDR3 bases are TGTGCCAGCAGCAGAAGGCTGGGGGCCAACGTCCTGACTTTC. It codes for CASSRRLGANVLTF. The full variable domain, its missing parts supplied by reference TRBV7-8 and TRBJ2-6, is GAGVSQSPRYKVAKRGQDVALRCDPISGHVSLFWYQQALGQGPEFLTYFQNEAQLDKSGLPSDRFFAERPEGSVSTLKIQRTQQEDSAVYLCASSRRLGANVLTFGAGSRLTVL.

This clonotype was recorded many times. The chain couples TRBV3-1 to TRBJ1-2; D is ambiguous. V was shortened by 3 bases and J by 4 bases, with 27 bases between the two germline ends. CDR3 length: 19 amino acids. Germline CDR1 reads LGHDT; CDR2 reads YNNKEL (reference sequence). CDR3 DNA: TGTGCCAGCAGCCACCGAATCACTGGGGTACCCCCCGCAAGCTATGGCTACACCTTC. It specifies CASSHRITGVPPASYGYTF.

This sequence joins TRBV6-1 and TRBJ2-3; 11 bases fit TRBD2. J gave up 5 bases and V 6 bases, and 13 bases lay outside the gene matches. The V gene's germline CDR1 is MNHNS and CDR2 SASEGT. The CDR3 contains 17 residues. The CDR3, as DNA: TGTGCCAGCAGCCACCGTAGCGGGAGGGCTAGACAAGATACGCAGTATTTT. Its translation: CASSHRSGRARQDTQYF.

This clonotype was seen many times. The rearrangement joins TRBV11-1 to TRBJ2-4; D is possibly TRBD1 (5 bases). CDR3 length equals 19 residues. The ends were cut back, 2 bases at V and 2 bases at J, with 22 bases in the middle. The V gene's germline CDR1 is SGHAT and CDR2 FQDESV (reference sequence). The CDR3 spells CASSLRWTDISLTKNIQYF. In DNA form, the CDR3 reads TGTGCCAGCAGCTTACGCTGGACGGACATCAGCTTAACCAAAAACATTCAGTACTTC.

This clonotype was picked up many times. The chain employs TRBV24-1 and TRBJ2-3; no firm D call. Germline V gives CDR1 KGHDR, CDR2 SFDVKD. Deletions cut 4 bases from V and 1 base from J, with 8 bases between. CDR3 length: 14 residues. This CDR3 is CATSDRDRTDTQYF. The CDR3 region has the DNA TGTGCCACCAGTGACCGCGATCGCACAGATACGCAGTATTTT.

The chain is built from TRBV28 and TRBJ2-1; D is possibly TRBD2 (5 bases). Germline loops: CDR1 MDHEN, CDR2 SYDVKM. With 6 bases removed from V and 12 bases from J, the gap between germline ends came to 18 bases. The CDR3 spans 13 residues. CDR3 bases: TGTGCCAGCAGGGTGACCGGGCTAGCCGGGCAGTTCTTC. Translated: CASRVTGLAGQFF.

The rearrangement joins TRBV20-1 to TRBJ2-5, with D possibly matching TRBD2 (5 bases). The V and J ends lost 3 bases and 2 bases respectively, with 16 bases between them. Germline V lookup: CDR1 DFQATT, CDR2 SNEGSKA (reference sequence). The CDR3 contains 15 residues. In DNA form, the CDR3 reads TGCAGTGCTAGTAAACCGAAAGAGGGACAAGAGACCCAGTACTTC. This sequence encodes CSASKPKEGQETQYF.